Listed here are 14 T cell receptor beta chains from one sample, sequenced in a study of vaccination effects on CD4 cells after COVID-19. Investigators separated out CD4+ T cells once more than nine days of culture had passed. PCR-confirmed SARS-CoV-2 infection occurred in the person between March and December 2020. Subjects were given two BNT162b2 or mRNA-1273 vaccine doses. Measured with immunoSEQ multiplex PCR; TCRdb has only the in-frame clones, and not every one. The sample lists tens of thousands of clones; approximately 72% were seen once. These receptors lack a known antigen. Sequenced material: CD4+ T cells from PBMCs cultured without peptide, taken after COVID-19 vaccination. Receptor source: a human donor who had a prior SARS-CoV-2 infection.

J is TRBJ1-1 and V is TRBV6-6, with D unclear. The CDR3 is 13 residues long. V lost 7 bases and J lost 3, with 12 bases in between. CDR1 is MNHNY and CDR2 is SVGAGI in the germline V gene (reference sequence). This chain's CDR3 is CASTENEYTEAFF. As DNA, the CDR3 is TGTGCCAGCACGGAGAACGAGTACACTGAAGCTTTCTTT.

The rearrangement uses TRBV9 and TRBJ1-1; perhaps TRBD1 as D (5 bases). Trimming shortened V by 0 bases and J by 1 base, and 10 bases separated the two germline ends. The length of the CDR3 is 15 residues. Germline V lookup: CDR1 SGDLS, CDR2 YYNGEE. As DNA, the CDR3 is TGTGCCAGCAGCGTAGATCCAGGGAGGAACACTGAAGCTTTCTTT. This translates into CASSVDPGRNTEAFF.

The rearrangement uses TRBV19 and TRBJ1-4; D is ambiguous. Trimming removed 0 bases at V and 8 bases at J, with 13 bases between. This CDR3 has 15 amino acids. CDR1 is LNHDA and CDR2 is SQIVND in the germline V gene (reference sequence). CDR3 residues: CASSIDARQVEKLFF. CDR3 sequence (DNA): TGTGCCAGTAGTATAGATGCCAGGCAAGTCGAAAAACTGTTTTTT.

The chain recombines TRBV7-6 with TRBJ2-3; 8 bases are shared with TRBD2. Germline loops: CDR1 SGHVS, CDR2 FNYEAQ. The CDR3 sequence is 14 residues long. V lost 2 bases and J lost 6; bases outside the gene matches: 4. CDR3 sequence reads: CASSLTGGGDTQYF. In nucleotides, the CDR3 is TGTGCCAGCAGCTTAACGGGGGGGGGTGATACGCAGTATTTT.

The chain recombines TRBV30 with TRBJ1-5; D gene uncertain. V lost 2 bases and J 0 bases, leaving 8 bases between the germline ends. This CDR3 has 14 amino acids. The germline V gene encodes CDR1 GTSNPN and CDR2 SVGIG (reference sequence). CDR3 amino acids: CAWSTRASNQPQHF. CDR3 coding DNA: TGTGCCTGGAGTACGAGAGCTAGCAATCAGCCCCAGCATTTT. Full variable domain (remainder filled in from reference TRBV30 and TRBJ1-5): SQTIHQWPATLVQPVGSPLSLECTVEGTSNPNLYWYRQAAGRGLQLLFYSVGIGQISSEVPQNLSASRPQDRQFILSSKKLLLSDSGFYLCAWSTRASNQPQHFGDGTRLSIL.

This clone was seen once. The chain joins TRBV6-2 or TRBV6-3 to TRBJ2-7; D not certain. V lost 3 bases and J 3 bases, leaving 6 bases between the germline ends. The CDR3 totals 12 residues. Per germline, CDR1 MNHEY and CDR2 SVGEGT. In DNA, the CDR3 is TGTGCCAGCAGTTATTTGGACTACGAGCAGTACTTC. This gives the protein CASSYLDYEQYF.

The CDR3 spells CASTPRAGSTDTQYF. The CDR3 nucleotides read TGTGCCAGCACCCCCCGGGCAGGTAGCACAGATACGCAGTATTTT. V is TRBV2 and J is TRBJ2-3; D gene uncertain. CDR3 size: 15 residues. CDR1 SNHLY and CDR2 FYNNEI come from the germline V gene. Trimming cost V 7 bases and J 0 bases, with 14 bases left between them.

This clone appeared a few times. The chain is built from TRBV19 and TRBJ2-7; TRBD2 might be the D (7 bases). Germline V CDR1 and CDR2: LNHDA, SQIVND (reference sequence). V was shortened by 5 bases and J by 5 bases, with 19 bases between the two germline ends. This CDR3 is built from 15 residues. The CDR3 reads CASSALAAGDDEQYF. The DNA of the CDR3 is TGTGCCAGTAGTGCTCTAGCGGCAGGGGATGACGAGCAGTACTTC.

The CDR3 DNA reads TGTGCCTGGATTGCGGGGACTGAAGCTTTCTTT. It translates to CAWIAGTEAFF. The chain employs TRBV30 and TRBJ1-1; D unresolved. The length of the CDR3 is 11 residues. The ends were cut back, 4 bases at V and 5 bases at J, with 8 bases in the middle. Germline CDR1 and CDR2: GTSNPN and SVGIG (reference sequence).

This clone was counted between two and nine times. The rearrangement links TRBV4-2 to TRBJ2-1; D is unresolved. V lost 0 bases to trimming and J lost 4 bases, with 7 bases between them. The CDR3 runs 14 residues. CDR1 is LGHNA and CDR2 is YNFKEQ in the germline V gene. CDR3 amino acids: CASSQEAVYNEQFF. The CDR3 coding sequence is TGTGCCAGCAGCCAAGAGGCAGTATACAATGAGCAGTTCTTC.

This chain connects TRBV5-6 to TRBJ2-7; D is undetermined. The V and J ends lost 1 base and 2 bases respectively, with 10 bases between them. Germline lookup yields CDR1 SGHDT and CDR2 YYEEEE. The CDR3 runs 14 residues. CDR3 in DNA: TGTGCCAGCAGCTTGTTCGCCGGAACCTACGAGCAGTACTTC. It yields the protein CASSLFAGTYEQYF. The entire variable domain, with the rest obtained from reference TRBV5-6 and TRBJ2-7, is as follows: DAGVTQSPTHLIKTRGQQVTLRCSPKSGHDTVSWYQQALGQGPQFIFQYYEEEERQRGNFPDRFSGHQFPNYSSELNVNALLLGDSALYLCASSLFAGTYEQYFGPGTRLTVT.

The chain has TRBV10-3 and TRBJ2-7; tentatively, D is TRBD1 (6 bases). Trimming removed 8 bases from V and 4 bases from J, with 12 bases in between. Germline CDR1 ENHRY, CDR2 SYGVKD. CDR3 size: 12 residues. The CDR3 here is CAIGQTPYEQYF. CDR3 sequence (DNA): TGTGCCATCGGACAGACTCCTTACGAGCAGTACTTC.

CDR3 sequence: CASSLPTDTQYF. As DNA, the CDR3 is TGTGCCAGCAGCTTGCCCACAGATACGCAGTATTTT. V gene TRBV11-2 combines with J gene TRBJ2-3; no reliable D call. CDR1 and CDR2 (germline): SGHAT, FQNNGV. The CDR3 is 12 residues long. V was cut by 3 bases and J by 2 bases, with 3 bases left in between.

V and J are TRBV6-5 and TRBJ2-7; no clear D. The V end was cut by 2 bases, the J end by 0 bases, with 8 bases between. The CDR3 length is 14 residues. In germline, CDR1 is MNHEY, CDR2 SVGAGI. The CDR3 region has the DNA TGTGCCAGCAGTTACAAGACCCACTCCTACGAGCAGTACTTC. This codes for CASSYKTHSYEQYF.